This T cell receptor (beta chain) was sequenced for a study of blood T cell repertoires in COVID-19. Whole-study context: There were acute and convalescent COVID-19 samples, and they came from the United States, Italy and Spain.

In the source study's methods: Cell counts per sample came from amplifying reference gene primers. Clones were sequenced by immunoSEQ multiplex PCR, and TCRdb holds only the in-frame ones, with some missing. The DNA was the basis for D and trimming; V, J and clone size are from that table. The profile shows approximately 380,000 clones, 91% of them singletons. The V and J ends lost 1 base and 6 bases, in that order; junction bases with no gene match: 5. CDR1 is SGHTA, CDR2 FQGTGA, per germline. This CDR3 region has 14 residues. Residents of 24 US areas, aged about 18 to 100 years, made up the participants. Within 2 weeks before study entry, exposed participants met a COVID-19 case.

The V gene is TRBV7-3, the J gene TRBJ2-7, with TRBD2 matching 8 bases. The origin of this receptor is a woman between 35 and 50 years old who had been exposed to COVID-19. The sequencing input was PBMCs or T cells enriched from blood (not recorded which). The CDR3 spells CASSLMGLVGEQYF. CDR3 bases: TGTGCCAGCAGCTTAATGGGACTAGTAGGCGAGCAGTACTTC.